Listed below are T cell receptor beta chains from one sample, sequenced in a study of CD8 T cells in ankylosing spondylitis. TCRdb reprocessed the 5' RACE reads via MiXCR and lists one record per CDR3 protein. Here the sample spans some 840,000 distinct CDR3 sequences, 12% being singletons. Sequencing was performed on blood, either unsorted or a sorted T cell fraction (not recorded which). The receptors stem from a male donor with ankylosing spondylitis. Each CDR3 is given with its conserved first and last residue. The order of the fields is CDR3 DNA, CDR3 protein, J gene, clone size, V gene, D gene. D genes are given only for firm matches. Part of the rows lack a size; the others show once, few, many or a class for expanded clones.

DNA: TGTGCCAGCAGTGGTGGGAAGGCCTCGGTCAATCAGCCCCAGCATTTT
CDR3: CASSGGKASVNQPQHF
J: TRBJ1-5
size: few
V: TRBV12-3/TRBV12-4
D: NA

DNA: TGTGCCAGCAGTTTGCGGCCGGGGGGAGAGACCCAGTACTTC
CDR3: CASSLRPGGETQYF
J: TRBJ2-5
size: NA
V: TRBV28
D: TRBD2

DNA: TGTGCCAGCAGCTTAAGTGGGATTGAAGCTTTCTTT
CDR3: CASSLSGIEAFF
J: TRBJ1-1
size: NA
V: TRBV7-9
D: NA

DNA: TGCAGTGCTAGAGAGCAGGGGTATGGTATTTCACCCCTCCACTTT
CDR3: CSAREQGYGISPLHF
J: TRBJ1-6
size: few
V: TRBV20-1
D: NA

DNA: TGTGCCAGCAGTTACACCGCCGGGTTGAACATTCAGTACTTC
CDR3: CASSYTAGLNIQYF
J: TRBJ2-4
size: NA
V: TRBV6-5
D: NA

DNA: TGTGCCATCATGGAGTCCAACTACGGGGAGCTGTTTTTT
CDR3: CAIMESNYGELFF
J: TRBJ2-2
size: many
V: TRBV10-3
D: NA

DNA: TGTGCCAGCAGCCAGACTTTCAATGAGCAGTTCTTC
CDR3: CASSQTFNEQFF
J: TRBJ2-1
size: NA
V: TRBV5-5
D: NA

DNA: TGCAGTGCCGGACTTAGACCCCTGCCCAAAAACATTCAGTACTTC
CDR3: CSAGLRPLPKNIQYF
J: TRBJ2-4
size: few
V: TRBV20-1
D: NA

DNA: TGCAGTGCTGTACGGGGGAACACTGAAGCTTTCTTT
CDR3: CSAVRGNTEAFF
J: TRBJ1-1
size: few
V: TRBV20-1
D: NA

DNA: TGTGCCAGCAGTTATCCCGGGAAATACTATGGCTACACCTTC
CDR3: CASSYPGKYYGYTF
J: TRBJ1-2
size: few
V: TRBV6-9
D: NA

DNA: TGCGCCAGCAGAGGGGGCTCTCTAGCGGGGGTCTCCTACAATGAGCAGTTCTTC
CDR3: CASRGGSLAGVSYNEQFF
J: TRBJ2-1
size: NA
V: TRBV5-1
D: TRBD2

DNA: TGTGCCAGCAGCTTCCGGGACAAGGAGTATGGCTACACCTTC
CDR3: CASSFRDKEYGYTF
J: TRBJ1-2
size: many
V: TRBV7-9
D: NA

DNA: TGCGCCAGCAGCTTGGAGGACCTTTCGCGCTACACCTTC
CDR3: CASSLEDLSRYTF
J: TRBJ1-2
size: many
V: TRBV5-1
D: NA

DNA: TGTGCCAGCAGTTTAGGAAATAGATATACGCAGTATTTT
CDR3: CASSLGNRYTQYF
J: TRBJ2-3
size: NA
V: TRBV12-3/TRBV12-4
D: NA

DNA: TGTGCCACCAGCAGATCCTGGGGGCGGACAGCTGGAAACACCATATATTTT
CDR3: CATSRSWGRTAGNTIYF
J: TRBJ1-3
size: few
V: TRBV15
D: NA

DNA: TGTGCCAGCAGCTTAATGGAGGGCCTCTACAATGAGCAGTTCTTC
CDR3: CASSLMEGLYNEQFF
J: TRBJ2-1
size: NA
V: TRBV7-2
D: NA

DNA: TGTGCCAGCAGCCCGGGTCTGCCGGGTTTTAGAAACACCATATATTTT
CDR3: CASSPGLPGFRNTIYF
J: TRBJ1-3
size: NA
V: TRBV6-1
D: NA

DNA: TGCAGTGCTAGCGGACTAGCGGTACGCCATACGCAGTATTTT
CDR3: CSASGLAVRHTQYF
J: TRBJ2-3
size: NA
V: TRBV20-1
D: TRBD2

DNA: TGCAGTGCTAGCCACGACAGAGATACGCAGTATTTT
CDR3: CSASHDRDTQYF
J: TRBJ2-3
size: few
V: TRBV20-1
D: NA

DNA: TGCGCCAGCAGCCAGGAGACTAGCCGCGGGGAGCTGTTTTTT
CDR3: CASSQETSRGELFF
J: TRBJ2-2
size: many
V: TRBV4-3
D: TRBD2

DNA: TGCGCCAGCAGCTTGGGACAGCGAAATTCACCCCTCCACTTT
CDR3: CASSLGQRNSPLHF
J: TRBJ1-6
size: few
V: TRBV5-1
D: NA

DNA: TGTGCCAGCAGTTTATGGACAGCGTCAACTAATGAAAAACTGTTTTTT
CDR3: CASSLWTASTNEKLFF
J: TRBJ1-4
size: NA
V: TRBV28
D: NA

DNA: TGCGCCAGCAGCCAAGAGGAAAAACAGGGTCGGGAGCAGTACTTC
CDR3: CASSQEEKQGREQYF
J: TRBJ2-7
size: NA
V: TRBV4-3
D: NA

DNA: TGTGCCAGCAGTTTCTACTCTGGAAACACCATATATTTT
CDR3: CASSFYSGNTIYF
J: TRBJ1-3
size: many
V: TRBV12-3/TRBV12-4
D: NA

DNA: TGTGCCAGCTCACAGACTAGCGGGGGGGCCTACGAGCAGTACTTC
CDR3: CASSQTSGGAYEQYF
J: TRBJ2-7
size: NA
V: TRBV18
D: TRBD2

DNA: TGCGCCAGCAGCCAAGTCCAGCGGGAGGGGCATGAGCAGTTCTTC
CDR3: CASSQVQREGHEQFF
J: TRBJ2-1
size: NA
V: TRBV4-3
D: TRBD2

DNA: TGTGCCAGCTCAGCGGACAGGGACAATCAGCCCCAGCATTTT
CDR3: CASSADRDNQPQHF
J: TRBJ1-5
size: NA
V: TRBV18
D: TRBD1

DNA: TGCAGTGCTTGGTTGGGACAGGAGCATCAGCCCCAGCATTTT
CDR3: CSAWLGQEHQPQHF
J: TRBJ1-5
size: many
V: TRBV20-1
D: TRBD1

DNA: TGCGCCACCCATGAACACGGCTACAATGAGCAGTTCTTC
CDR3: CATHEHGYNEQFF
J: TRBJ2-1
size: NA
V: TRBV10-2
D: NA

DNA: TGCGCCAGCAGTGACGACGGATCCTACGAGCAGTACTTC
CDR3: CASSDDGSYEQYF
J: TRBJ2-7
size: NA
V: TRBV10-1
D: NA

DNA: TGTGCCAGCAGCTTAATCTCCTTATCGCCCGGGGAGCTGTTTTTT
CDR3: CASSLISLSPGELFF
J: TRBJ2-2
size: few
V: TRBV7-2
D: NA

DNA: TGCAGTGCTAGAGGGGGGGCTAGGGAGACCCAGTACTTC
CDR3: CSARGGARETQYF
J: TRBJ2-5
size: NA
V: TRBV20-1
D: NA

DNA: TGTGCCACCAGCAGAGGAAGGGGCAGGTCTGGGGCCAACGTCCTGACTTTC
CDR3: CATSRGRGRSGANVLTF
J: TRBJ2-6
size: few
V: TRBV15
D: NA

DNA: TGTGCCAGCAAGACCAGGCGACAGGATCGGGGCACTGAAGCTTTCTTT
CDR3: CASKTRRQDRGTEAFF
J: TRBJ1-1
size: few
V: TRBV7-2
D: NA

DNA: TGTGCCAGCAGTGTCGACAGGAGCTCTGGAAACACCATATATTTT
CDR3: CASSVDRSSGNTIYF
J: TRBJ1-3
size: few
V: TRBV2
D: NA

DNA: TGTGCCAGCAGCTTACTGGGCGCCCACAACGGAAACATTCAGTACTTC
CDR3: CASSLLGAHNGNIQYF
J: TRBJ2-4
size: NA
V: TRBV11-1
D: NA

DNA: TGTGCCAGCAGCTTAGGACGCCAGAGCGGGGAGCTGTTTTTT
CDR3: CASSLGRQSGELFF
J: TRBJ2-2
size: few
V: TRBV7-6
D: NA

DNA: TGTGCCAGCAACGCACAGGGGGCTTCCTACAATGAGCAGTTCTTC
CDR3: CASNAQGASYNEQFF
J: TRBJ2-1
size: NA
V: TRBV7-2
D: TRBD1

DNA: TGTGCCAGCAGCGTAGTGGCAGGTCCCAATCAGCCCCAGCATTTT
CDR3: CASSVVAGPNQPQHF
J: TRBJ1-5
size: NA
V: TRBV9
D: NA

DNA: TGCGCCAGCAGCTTGGGGTTGGGGGCTCACTCCTACAATGAGCAGTTCTTC
CDR3: CASSLGLGAHSYNEQFF
J: TRBJ2-1
size: NA
V: TRBV5-1
D: NA

DNA: TGCAGTGCCATTGACGGGAGGGGTTATCAGCCCCAGCATTTT
CDR3: CSAIDGRGYQPQHF
J: TRBJ1-5
size: NA
V: TRBV20-1
D: NA

DNA: TGCGCCAGCAGCCCTCGACCCCAGGATCAGCCCCAGCATTTT
CDR3: CASSPRPQDQPQHF
J: TRBJ1-5
size: NA
V: TRBV5-1
D: NA

DNA: TGCAGTGCTAGCCCCTTGGTTGGACTAGCGGGGTTAGAGACCCAGTACTTC
CDR3: CSASPLVGLAGLETQYF
J: TRBJ2-5
size: NA
V: TRBV20-1
D: TRBD2

DNA: TGTGCCAGCAGTTATCCCTTCACCGGTAGCGGCGAGATCACAGATACGCAGTATTTT
CDR3: CASSYPFTGSGEITDTQYF
J: TRBJ2-3
size: many
V: TRBV6-5
D: NA

DNA: TGCAGTGCTCAGCGCGTCCGAGGCACTGAAGCTTTCTTT
CDR3: CSAQRVRGTEAFF
J: TRBJ1-1
size: NA
V: TRBV20-1
D: NA

DNA: TGTGCCAGCAGTTTAAAACTTTTTTTCAATGAGCAGTTCTTC
CDR3: CASSLKLFFNEQFF
J: TRBJ2-1
size: NA
V: TRBV27
D: NA

DNA: TGTGCCACCAGTGAAACTCCCCACCAAGAGACCCAGTACTTC
CDR3: CATSETPHQETQYF
J: TRBJ2-5
size: NA
V: TRBV24-1
D: NA

DNA: TGTGCCAGCAGCTTAGCGGGACTCCAAGAGACCCAGTACTTC
CDR3: CASSLAGLQETQYF
J: TRBJ2-5
size: many
V: TRBV7-2
D: NA

DNA: TGCAGTGCTAGACCATACCCGGGACGCGAGTACTTC
CDR3: CSARPYPGREYF
J: TRBJ2-7
size: many
V: TRBV20-1
D: NA

DNA: TGTGCCAGCAGTGATCGGCCAGGGGCAGGTGGAGAGCAGTACTTC
CDR3: CASSDRPGAGGEQYF
J: TRBJ2-7
size: NA
V: TRBV6-1
D: NA